Shown below are 7 T cell receptor beta chains from a single sample sequenced in a study of blood T cell repertoires in COVID-19. Repertoires were generated with immunoSEQ multiplex PCR, while TCRdb's copy carries only in-frame clones and drops some. The sample has roughly 130,000 clones, about 80% seen once; the top ten hold about 16%. The source material was peripheral blood. The receptors were sampled from a woman aged 50 to 60 with acute or convalescent COVID-19.

This rearrangement joins TRBV7-2 to TRBJ2-7; 9 positions match TRBD1. Germline V CDR1 and CDR2: SGHTA, FQGNSA. There are 16 residues in the CDR3. Germline trimming cut 5 bases from V and 2 bases from J; bases unmatched to any gene: 10. The CDR3 nucleotides read TGTGCCAGCAGCGGGACAGGGAAATCAAACCCCTACGAGCAGTACTTC. It encodes CASSGTGKSNPYEQYF.

This sequence joins TRBV5-4 and TRBJ2-2, with TRBD2 matching 8 bases. The V segment lost 6 bases and the J segment 0 bases; nucleotides outside the gene matches: 7. The CDR3 has 16 amino acids. Germline CDR1 reads SGHNT; CDR2 reads YYREEE (reference sequence). This CDR3 is CASTLLGGANTGELFF. CDR3 nucleotide sequence: TGTGCCAGCACGCTCCTCGGGGGGGCGAACACCGGGGAGCTGTTTTTT.

The rearrangement joins TRBV6-5 to TRBJ2-1, with 10 positions matching TRBD1. The V gene's germline CDR1 is MNHEY and CDR2 SVGAGI. This CDR3 spans 14 amino acids. The junction had 7 bases not matched to a gene; V was cut back by 6 bases and J by 8 bases. The CDR3 DNA sequence: TGTGCCAGCAGCCAAGACAGGGGGCTTGATGAGCAGTTCTTC. It specifies CASSQDRGLDEQFF.

This rearrangement joins TRBV19 to TRBJ2-1; 8 nucleotides align to TRBD2. V shed 4 bases and J 6 bases; nucleotides not matched to a gene: 8. Germline loops: CDR1 LNHDA, CDR2 SQIVND (reference sequence). CDR3 length: 15 amino acids. The CDR3 spells CASSTGGGWSNEQFF. The CDR3 DNA reads TGTGCCAGTAGTACCGGCGGGGGGTGGAGCAATGAGCAGTTCTTC.

The chain couples TRBV19 to TRBJ2-7, with TRBD1 matching over 7 bases. There are 15 residues in the CDR3. Germline V gives CDR1 LNHDA, CDR2 SQIVND (reference sequence). Trimming removed 3 bases from V and 0 bases from J; junction bases left unmatched: 5. Here the CDR3 reads CASSMGQFPSYEQYF. DNA for the CDR3: TGTGCCAGTAGTATGGGACAGTTCCCCTCCTACGAGCAGTACTTC.

This clone appeared a single time. J is TRBJ1-5 and V is TRBV19; no clear D. The V end was cut by 6 bases, the J end by 0 bases, with 3 bases between. CDR1 and CDR2 from the germline V gene are LNHDA and SQIVND (reference sequence). The CDR3 is made up of 12 amino acids. CDR3 sequence reads: CASRYSNQPQHF. The CDR3 nucleotides read TGTGCCAGTAGGTATAGCAATCAGCCCCAGCATTTT.

The chain links TRBV9 to TRBJ2-5; 7 bases line up with TRBD1. The CDR3 spans 14 residues. The V gene end was trimmed by 0 bases and the J gene end by 1 base; junction bases not matched to a gene: 0. The germline V gene has CDR1 SGDLS and CDR2 YYNGEE. The CDR3 DNA reads as TGTGCCAGCAGCGTAGGGGACAGCCAAGAGACCCAGTACTTC. The encoded protein is CASSVGDSQETQYF. The whole variable domain, remainder taken from reference TRBV9 and TRBJ2-5, is DSGVTQTPKHLITATGQRVTLRCSPRSGDLSVYWYQQSLDQGLQFLIQYYNGEERAKGNILERFSAQQFPDLHSELNLSSLELGDSALYFCASSVGDSQETQYFGPGTRLLVL.